The clone carrying this T cell receptor beta chain came up a few times. What it binds is unknown. CDR3 length equals 13 residues. Trimming pared 5 bases from V and 3 bases from J, leaving 10 bases between. Germline V gene data show CDR1 as SGHTA and CDR2 as FQGTGA. Unique molecular identifiers had been added to the TCR beta cDNA libraries. The T cell input of about 0.9 to 11 million gave around 450,000 cDNA molecules. TCRdb ran MiXCR on the PCR reads and lists one entry per CDR3 protein. The sample carries 700,000 to 900,000 distinct CDR3 sequences, approximately 44% recorded once. The source of the sample is a study of post-analysis software for immune sequencing data. Whole-study context: The courses of disease that were included comprised relapsing-remitting, secondary progressive and progressive-relapsing multiple sclerosis. Study-wide results and caveats: Samples from a shared batch, those prepared together, strongly co-clustered by F measure. Diversity measured as normalized Chao1 was significantly lower in multiple sclerosis patients than in controls. About five TRBV segments were more frequent in patients than controls; TRBV5-6, TRBV5-1 and TRBV20-1 belonged to this group.

The V gene is TRBV7-3, the J gene TRBJ2-5, with D perhaps TRBD2 (6 bases). The sequence was obtained from a girl aged 5 to 17 with multiple sclerosis. Input material: blood. CDR3 DNA sequence: TGTGCCAGCAGCAGGACTATAAAAGAGACCCAGTACTTC. Its protein is CASSRTIKETQYF.